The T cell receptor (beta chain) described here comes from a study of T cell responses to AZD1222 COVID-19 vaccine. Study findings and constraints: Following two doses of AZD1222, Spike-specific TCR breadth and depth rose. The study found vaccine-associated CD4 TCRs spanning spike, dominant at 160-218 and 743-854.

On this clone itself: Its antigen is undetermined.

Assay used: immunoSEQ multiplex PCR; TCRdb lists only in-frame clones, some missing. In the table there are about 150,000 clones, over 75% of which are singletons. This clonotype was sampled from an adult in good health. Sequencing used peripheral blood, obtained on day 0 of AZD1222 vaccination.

The CDR3 DNA sequence: TGTGCCAGCAGGGGAGGGACTCGGGTAAATAGCAATCAGCCCCAGCATTTT. This encodes CASRGGTRVNSNQPQHF. This chain uses TRBV7-2 with TRBJ1-5, with D maybe TRBD1 (5 bases). The germline V gene has CDR1 SGHTA and CDR2 FQGNSA. Trimming cost V 6 bases and J 0 bases, with 18 bases left between them. CDR3 length: 17 amino acids. The full variable domain, rest sourced from reference TRBV7-2 and TRBJ1-5, is GAGVSQSPSNKVTEKGKDVELRCDPISGHTALYWYRQSLGQGLEFLIYFQGNSAPDKSGLPSDRFSAERTGGSVSTLTIQRTQQEDSAVYLCASRGGTRVNSNQPQHFGDGTRLSIL.